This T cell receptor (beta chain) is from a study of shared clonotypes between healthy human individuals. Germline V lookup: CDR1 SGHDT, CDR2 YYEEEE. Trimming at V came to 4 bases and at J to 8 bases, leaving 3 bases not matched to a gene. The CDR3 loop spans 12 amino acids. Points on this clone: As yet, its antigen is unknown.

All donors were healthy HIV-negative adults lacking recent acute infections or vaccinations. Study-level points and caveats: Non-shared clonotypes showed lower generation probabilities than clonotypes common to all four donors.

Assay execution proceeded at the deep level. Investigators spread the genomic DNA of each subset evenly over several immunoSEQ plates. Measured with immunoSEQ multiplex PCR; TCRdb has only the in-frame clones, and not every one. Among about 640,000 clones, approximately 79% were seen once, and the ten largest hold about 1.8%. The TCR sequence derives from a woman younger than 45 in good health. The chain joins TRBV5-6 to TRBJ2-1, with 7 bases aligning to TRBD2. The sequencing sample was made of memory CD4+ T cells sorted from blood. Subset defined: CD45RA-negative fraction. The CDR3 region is CASSIAGDEQFF. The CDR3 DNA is TGTGCCAGCAGCATAGCGGGTGATGAGCAGTTCTTC.